This T cell receptor beta chain was identified during a study of T cell repertoires in cytomegalovirus infection. Study at large: CMV infection plus the matching HLA type was flagged by public TCR beta signatures.

Each CDR3 protein gets one entry after TCRdb re-called the reads with MiXCR. The table shows 150,000 to 200,000 distinct CDR3 sequences, with approximately 14% occurring only once. Study-wide results and limits: Based on cumulative public TCR beta family frequency, carriers of CMV plus the relevant HLA were identified.

Many counts were recorded for this clonotype. Its antigen is as yet unknown. CDR1 LGHNA and CDR2 YNFKEQ come from the germline V gene. This CDR3 spans 13 amino acids. The germline V and J ends were trimmed by 7 bases and 5 bases, with 14 bases remaining between them. The specimen sequenced was PBMCs. The sequence derives from a human donor in good health (CMV status not recorded). Some clones in this sample may be carry-over from other donors' samples. This chain links TRBV4-2 with TRBJ1-1, with TRBD1 as a possible D gene (5 bases). For the CDR3, the DNA is TGTGCCAGCACCCGCCGGGGGGGGACTGAAGCTTTCTTT. The encoded protein is CASTRRGGTEAFF.